Shown below are 21 T cell receptor beta chains from a single sample sequenced in a study of blood T cell repertoires in COVID-19. The data were produced by immunoSEQ multiplex PCR, yet TCRdb's version contains in-frame clones alone and is incomplete. The data hold about 74,000 clones, with approximately 86% observed a single time. The sample comprised peripheral blood. Source of these receptors: a woman older than 75 with acute or convalescent COVID-19.

The V and J genes are TRBV18 and TRBJ2-7; D is ambiguous. Trimming took off 0 bases at V and 5 bases at J, with 11 bases between the two ends. This CDR3 has 14 amino acids. Germline lookup yields CDR1 KGHSH and CDR2 LQKENI. The CDR3, as DNA: TGTGCCAGCTCACCACCGGGCAGTCTAAACGAGCAGTACTTC. It encodes CASSPPGSLNEQYF.

V usage is TRBV9 and J usage is TRBJ2-3; maybe TRBD2 (5 bases). This CDR3 is 12 amino acids long. Germline lookup yields CDR1 SGDLS and CDR2 YYNGEE. The V end was cut by 5 bases, the J end by 4 bases, with 8 bases between. DNA of the CDR3: TGTGCCAGCAGTGCGGGCGCAGATACGCAGTATTTT. Translating gives CASSAGADTQYF.

The V call is TRBV7-9, the J call TRBJ2-2, with D maybe TRBD2 (5 bases). Trimming stripped 8 bases from V and 6 bases from J, with 19 bases between. From germline, CDR1 is SEHNR and CDR2 FQNEAQ (reference sequence). CDR3 length: 15 amino acids. CDR3 sequence (DNA): TGTGCCAGCGGACTCGGAGTATTAGGCGCCGGGGAGCTGTTTTTT. This gives the protein CASGLGVLGAGELFF.

This chain joins TRBV2 and TRBJ1-4; 8 bases match TRBD1. The germline gives CDR1 SNHLY, CDR2 FYNNEI. The trim removed 6 bases at V and 0 bases at J, leaving 3 bases unmatched. The CDR3 is made up of 15 amino acids. CDR3 residues: CASRIQGATNEKLFF. Written as DNA, the CDR3 is TGTGCCAGCAGGATACAGGGGGCAACTAATGAAAAACTGTTTTTT.

V is TRBV29-1 and J is TRBJ2-3; the match to TRBD2 covers 11 bases. This CDR3 contains 14 residues. CDR1 SQVTM and CDR2 ANQGSEA come from the germline V gene. V dropped 5 bases and J dropped 2; count of bases not matched to a gene: 3. The CDR3 DNA reads as TGCAGCGTTCGACTAGCGGGATCCACAGATACGCAGTATTTT. This gives the protein CSVRLAGSTDTQYF.

V usage is TRBV5-4 and J usage is TRBJ2-1, with a possible D match to TRBD2 (5 bases). This CDR3 comprises 15 residues. The germline CDR1 and CDR2 sequences are SGHNT and YYREEE (reference sequence). V was cut by 4 bases and J by 3 bases, with 14 bases left in between. In DNA form, the CDR3 reads TGTGCCAGCAGCCCGGCCGCCGGGAACTACAATGAGCAGTTCTTC. Translating it yields CASSPAAGNYNEQFF.

A few counts support this clone. J is TRBJ1-1 and V is TRBV7-9; D remains ambiguous. V lost 4 bases and J 1 base, leaving 13 bases between the germline ends. Germline V lookup: CDR1 SEHNR, CDR2 FQNEAQ (reference sequence). This CDR3 contains 15 residues. The CDR3 DNA reads TGTGCCAGCAGCTCTACCCGGCGGGGGAACACTGAAGCTTTCTTT. It specifies CASSSTRRGNTEAFF.

The chain uses TRBV5-4 and TRBJ2-2; TRBD2 agrees at 11 bases. The CDR3 has 16 residues. Germline V gene lookup returns CDR1 SGHNT and CDR2 YYREEE (reference sequence). V shed 4 bases and J 1 base; nucleotides not matched to a gene: 3. The CDR3 nucleotides read TGTGCCAGCAGCGGCGGGACTAGCGGGAACACCGGGGAGCTGTTTTTT. Translating it yields CASSGGTSGNTGELFF. The whole variable domain, remainder taken from reference TRBV5-4 and TRBJ2-2, is ETGVTQSPTHLIKTRGQQVTLRCSSQSGHNTVSWYQQALGQGPQFIFQYYREEENGRGNFPPRFSGLQFPNYSSELNVNALELDDSALYLCASSGGTSGNTGELFFGEGSRLTVL.

The chain links TRBV7-6 to TRBJ2-1; perhaps TRBD2 as D (6 bases). Germline V gives CDR1 SGHVS, CDR2 FNYEAQ. Trimming shortened V by 4 bases and J by 6 bases, and 19 bases separated the two germline ends. The length of the CDR3 is 16 residues. The CDR3 DNA reads TGTGCCAGCAGCTCCGTAGCGGATGCCCCGACCAATGAGCAGTTCTTC. Amino acid sequence: CASSSVADAPTNEQFF.

The rearrangement joins TRBV13 to TRBJ2-5, with 9 positions matching TRBD2. Per the germline V gene, CDR1 is PRHDT and CDR2 is FYEKMQ (reference sequence). V lost 4 bases to trimming and J lost 4 bases; unmatched junction nucleotides: 7. The length of the CDR3 is 15 residues. The CDR3 coding sequence is TGTGCCAGCAGCTGGGAGCGGGAGGTCGTAGAGACCCAGTACTTC. It codes for CASSWEREVVETQYF.

This sequence joins TRBV30 and TRBJ1-1, with D possibly matching TRBD1 (6 bases). The CDR3 is 15 amino acids. Germline CDR1 GTSNPN, CDR2 SVGIG (reference sequence). V lost 3 bases and J lost 1, with 15 bases in between. In DNA, the CDR3 is TGTGCCTGGAGCCCCACAGGGATGGAGAACACTGAAGCTTTCTTT. This translates into CAWSPTGMENTEAFF.

This chain links TRBV6-5 with TRBJ1-6, with D unresolved. Germline lookup yields CDR1 MNHEY and CDR2 SVGAGI. CDR3 size: 13 residues. With 8 bases removed from V and 8 bases from J, the gap between germline ends came to 13 bases. The CDR3 nucleotides read TGTGCCAGCTGCGCGGGCCGGGATTCACCCCTCCACTTT. Translated: CASCAGRDSPLHF.

The chain is built from TRBV29-1 and TRBJ1-2; D not resolved. V lost 7 bases and J lost 8, with 17 bases in between. Germline CDR1 reads SQVTM; CDR2 reads ANQGSEA. CDR3 length equals 12 residues. In nucleotides, the CDR3 is TGCAGCGACCAGTCGGGGATCACAGGCTACACCTTC. This codes for CSDQSGITGYTF.

The rearrangement uses TRBV11-2 and TRBJ1-1, with D unresolved. Germline values: CDR1 SGHAT, CDR2 FQNNGV. V dropped 2 bases and J dropped 0 bases, with 13 bases sitting between them. This CDR3 contains 16 residues. The CDR3 region is CASSLSGSFLNTEAFF. The CDR3 nucleotides are TGTGCCAGCAGCTTATCGGGATCCTTCCTGAACACTGAAGCTTTCTTT.

This clone was found a few times. J is TRBJ1-2 and V is TRBV5-1; tentative D call: TRBD1 (6 bases). The CDR3 is 15 residues long. From germline, CDR1 is SGHRS and CDR2 YFSETQ. Trimming cost V 4 bases and J 4 bases, with 17 bases left between them. In DNA, the CDR3 is TGCGCCAGCAGCGAGAGTTCCGGCAGGGGCTATGGCTACACCTTC. Translating gives CASSESSGRGYGYTF.

This clone has more than one count but fewer than ten. The J gene is TRBJ2-3, the V gene TRBV3-1 (or the pseudogene TRBV3-2); tentative D call: TRBD2 (6 bases). Germline-derived CDR1 and CDR2 are LGHDT and YNNKEL (reference sequence). V was clipped by 2 bases and J by 6 bases, with 15 bases between them. The CDR3 is made up of 15 amino acids. The DNA of the CDR3 is TGTGCCAGCAGCCAACTAGCGAGCCTGGCGGATACGCAGTATTTT. This codes for CASSQLASLADTQYF.

V gene TRBV5-4 combines with J gene TRBJ2-2, with 8 bases identical to TRBD2. V was pared by 6 bases and J by 4 bases, with 8 bases of the junction left unmatched. The CDR3 covers 15 residues. CDR1 SGHNT and CDR2 YYREEE come from the germline V gene (reference sequence). CDR3 coding DNA: TGTGCCAGCACCAAGGGACTAGGTCTCACCGGGGAGCTGTTTTTT. It yields the protein CASTKGLGLTGELFF.

The CDR3 DNA is TGTGCCAGCTTTCCGGGACAGGGAACAGATACGCAGTATTTT. It translates to CASFPGQGTDTQYF. The chain employs TRBV18 and TRBJ2-3, with 9 bases identical to TRBD1. Germline assignment: CDR1 KGHSH and CDR2 LQKENI. The CDR3 has 14 residues. V gave up 7 bases and J gave up 3 bases; unmatched junction bases: 5.

This clone was counted a single time. The chain combines TRBV6-5 with TRBJ1-1; 8 bases are shared with TRBD1. Trimming removed 6 bases from V and 3 bases from J; junction bases left unmatched: 3. This CDR3 region has 13 residues. Germline V gene sequence: CDR1 MNHEY, CDR2 SVGAGI. The CDR3 sequence: CASSNRGDTEAFF. DNA for the CDR3: TGTGCCAGCAGCAACAGGGGGGACACTGAAGCTTTCTTT.

This chain uses TRBV5-5 with TRBJ2-7; D call uncertain. The ends were cut back, 4 bases at V and 6 bases at J, with 8 bases in the middle. CDR3 length equals 11 residues. CDR1 and CDR2 from the germline V gene are SGHKS and YYEKEE (reference sequence). The CDR3 coding sequence is TGTGCCAGCAGCCTTTTGCGCGAGCAGTACTTC. Translating gives CASSLLREQYF.

The chain links TRBV20-1 to TRBJ2-3; maybe TRBD2 (6 bases). Germline CDR1 and CDR2: DFQATT and SNEGSKA (reference sequence). The CDR3 loop spans 11 amino acids. Trimming pared 1 base from V and 8 bases from J, leaving 7 bases between. DNA of the CDR3: TGCAGTGCTAGAGTGCGGGGTACGCAGTATTTT. The encoded protein is CSARVRGTQYF.